Each of the 10 T cell receptor beta chains below was sequenced from the same sample in a study of CD8 T cells in Susac syndrome. RNA amounts of 0.5 to 1 ug underwent reverse transcription with random hexamers. TCRdb fed the immunoSEQ multiplex PCR reads into MiXCR, producing one record per CDR3 protein. The sample shows a few hundred thousand distinct CDR3 sequences, nearly 97% of them seen only once. The specimen sequenced was CD4+ T cells from PBMCs. These receptors originate from a human donor with multiple sclerosis.

The V gene is TRBV5-1, the J gene TRBJ2-7, with a tentative D call TRBD2 (6 bases). The CDR3 is 14 residues long. The germline gives CDR1 SGHRS, CDR2 YFSETQ. V lost 4 bases and J 2 bases, leaving 13 bases between the germline ends. CDR3 loop: CASSPGTSTYEQYF. The CDR3 nucleotides read TGCGCCAGCAGCCCGGGGACTTCCACCTACGAGCAGTACTTC.

This sequence joins TRBV29-1 and TRBJ1-1, with 8 positions matching TRBD1. The CDR3 has 13 residues. Germline CDR1 is SQVTM and CDR2 is ANQGSEA. V was clipped by 4 bases and J by 4 bases; unmatched bases: 5. The CDR3 loop is CSVGTGMGTEAFF. CDR3 DNA: TGCAGCGTTGGGACAGGGATGGGCACTGAAGCTTTCTTT.

V usage is TRBV10-2 and J usage is TRBJ1-2; tentatively, D is TRBD1 (5 bases). CDR1 is WSHSY and CDR2 is SAAADI in the germline V gene. V was cut by 9 bases and J by 6 bases, with 14 bases left in between. The CDR3 spans 12 residues. This CDR3 is CASRDGTHGYTF. The DNA of the CDR3 is TGCGCCAGTCGCGACGGGACCCATGGCTACACCTTC.

This rearrangement joins TRBV29-1 to TRBJ2-1, with 13 bases fitting TRBD2. The CDR3 length is 16 residues. V gave up 6 bases and J gave up 9 bases; unmatched junction bases: 14. Germline CDR1 reads SQVTM; CDR2 reads ANQGSEA. The CDR3 bases are TGCAGCGTCTCGTTCGGACTAGCGGGAGAAGAGGGTGAGCAGTTCTTC. Translation: CSVSFGLAGEEGEQFF.

V is TRBV18 and J is TRBJ1-1; the D is unclear. The CDR3 loop spans 10 amino acids. The V gene lost 8 bases and the J gene lost 1 base, with 2 bases spanning the gap. The germline V gene has CDR1 KGHSH and CDR2 LQKENI. CDR3 residues: CASRNTEAFF. In DNA form, the CDR3 reads TGTGCCAGCCGGAACACTGAAGCTTTCTTT.

V and J are TRBV29-1 and TRBJ2-5; no clear D gene. This CDR3 is built from 11 residues. Trimming cost V 4 bases and J 5 bases, with 8 bases left between them. CDR1 and CDR2 from the germline V gene are SQVTM and ANQGSEA. The CDR3 protein is CSVVRDETQYF. The CDR3 region has the DNA TGCAGCGTTGTCCGCGATGAGACCCAGTACTTC.

This clonotype occurred once. This sequence joins TRBV4-1 and TRBJ2-3; no firm D call. The CDR3 spans 14 residues. Trimming stripped 0 bases from V and 5 bases from J, with 9 bases between. CDR1 and CDR2 from the germline V gene are MGHRA and YSYEKL. The CDR3 DNA is TGCGCCAGCAGCCAAGAAGATTGGCGAGATACGCAGTATTTT. It is translated as CASSQEDWRDTQYF.

The V gene is TRBV5-1, the J gene TRBJ1-1; TRBD1 aligns across 7 bases. Germline lookup yields CDR1 SGHRS and CDR2 YFSETQ. The CDR3 has 16 residues. The V and J ends lost 6 bases and 0 bases, in that order; junction bases with no gene match: 11. CDR3 sequence (DNA): TGCGCCAGCAAAACAGGGGCTTTGGAGATGAACACTGAAGCTTTCTTT. It translates to CASKTGALEMNTEAFF.

The chain has TRBV4-1 and TRBJ2-1, with 9 bases identical to TRBD2. Germline V gene lookup returns CDR1 MGHRA and CDR2 YSYEKL. The CDR3 loop spans 16 amino acids. The trim removed 0 bases at V and 5 bases at J, leaving 5 bases unmatched. Here the CDR3 reads CASSQEGTSMDNEQFF. The CDR3 DNA sequence: TGCGCCAGCAGCCAAGAGGGGACTAGCATGGACAATGAGCAGTTCTTC.

The V call is TRBV5-1, the J call TRBJ2-1, with 7 bases lining up with TRBD2. The V segment lost 2 bases and the J segment 8 bases; nucleotides outside the gene matches: 1. Germline assignment: CDR1 SGHRS and CDR2 YFSETQ. The CDR3 has 12 amino acids. CDR3 amino acids: CASSLRGDEQFF. The CDR3 DNA reads as TGCGCCAGCAGCTTACGGGGGGATGAGCAGTTCTTC.